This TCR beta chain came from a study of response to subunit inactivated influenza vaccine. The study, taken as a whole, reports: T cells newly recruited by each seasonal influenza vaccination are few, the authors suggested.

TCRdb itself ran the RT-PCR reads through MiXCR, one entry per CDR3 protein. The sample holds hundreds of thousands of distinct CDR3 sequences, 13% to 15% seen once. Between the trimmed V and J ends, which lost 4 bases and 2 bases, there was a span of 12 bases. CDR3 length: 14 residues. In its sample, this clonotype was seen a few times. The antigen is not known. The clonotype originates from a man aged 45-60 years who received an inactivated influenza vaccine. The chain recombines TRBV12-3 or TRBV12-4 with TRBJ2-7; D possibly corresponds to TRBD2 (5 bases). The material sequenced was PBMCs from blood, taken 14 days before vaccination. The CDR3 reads CASSSGRTTYEQYF. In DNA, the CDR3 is TGTGCCAGCAGTTCGGGGAGAACCACCTACGAGCAGTACTTC.